A single sample is the source of the 30 T cell receptor beta chains below, sequenced in a study of T cells in localized non-small cell lung cancer. Method: immunoSEQ multiplex PCR; TCRdb's copy keeps in-frame clones and lacks some. The data contain roughly 20,000 clones, around 90% of them singletons. The starting material was peripheral blood, obtained before any cancer treatment. All receptors derive from a woman between 35 and 70 years old with stage I lung adenocarcinoma.

The gene calls are TRBV6-6 and TRBJ1-3, with D possibly matching TRBD1 (6 bases). This CDR3 has 14 residues. In germline, CDR1 is MNHNY, CDR2 SVGAGI (reference sequence). The V end lost 6 bases, the J end lost 1 base, and 10 bases lay between the germline ends. As DNA, the CDR3 is TGTGCCAGCAGGCCGACAGGTTCTGGAAACACCATATATTTT. Protein: CASRPTGSGNTIYF.

This chain links TRBV6-5 with TRBJ2-7; 10 bases are shared with TRBD1. Trimming took 4 bases from V and 4 from J; bases not matched to a gene: 7. The CDR3 totals 15 residues. Germline CDR1 is MNHEY and CDR2 is SVGAGI. CDR3 loop: CASSSPRDRGYEQYF. In nucleotides, the CDR3 is TGTGCCAGCAGTTCGCCCCGGGACAGGGGTTACGAGCAGTACTTC.

The chain links TRBV28 to TRBJ2-7; D call uncertain. V was shortened by 3 bases and J by 7 bases, with 16 bases between the two germline ends. CDR3 size: 14 residues. Germline V gene lookup returns CDR1 MDHEN and CDR2 SYDVKM. The CDR3 spells CASSFTGSSSEQYF. CDR3 coding DNA: TGTGCCAGCAGTTTCACCGGGTCCTCGAGTGAGCAGTACTTC.

The chain joins TRBV27 to TRBJ2-3; 8 bases line up with TRBD2. Germline lookup yields CDR1 MNHEY and CDR2 SMNVEV (reference sequence). This CDR3 comprises 14 residues. V gave up 3 bases and J gave up 5 bases; unmatched junction bases: 4. The CDR3 coding sequence is TGTGCCAGCAGTTTGGGACTAGGAGGAGATACGCAGTATTTT. This translates into CASSLGLGGDTQYF.

The V and J genes are TRBV7-9 and TRBJ1-1; no firm D call. CDR3 length: 13 amino acids. Germline loops: CDR1 SEHNR, CDR2 FQNEAQ (reference sequence). Between the trimmed V and J ends, which lost 5 bases and 10 bases, there was a span of 17 bases. Written as DNA, the CDR3 is TGTGCCAGCAGCCTCGGTGAGGGAACAGTAGCTTTCTTT. Translation gives CASSLGEGTVAFF.

J is TRBJ2-1 and V is TRBV6-4; D not certain. Germline assignment: CDR1 MRHNA and CDR2 SNTAGT. The CDR3 runs 13 residues. Trimming pared 6 bases from V and 6 bases from J, leaving 12 bases between. CDR3 sequence (DNA): TGTGCCAGCAGCCCCGGATGGGGCAATGAGCAGTTCTTC. Protein: CASSPGWGNEQFF.

V gene TRBV20-1 combines with J gene TRBJ1-1; 7 bases line up with TRBD1. The CDR3 consists of 11 residues. Germline V gene data show CDR1 as DFQATT and CDR2 as SNEGSKA (reference sequence). Trimming took 5 bases from V and 3 from J; bases not matched to a gene: 0. The CDR3 coding sequence is TGCAGTGCTCAGGGGGACACTGAAGCTTTCTTT. This encodes CSAQGDTEAFF.

The rearrangement joins TRBV16 to TRBJ1-1; no firm D call. V lost 0 bases and J lost 2, with 10 bases in between. Germline CDR1 is KGHSY and CDR2 is FQNENV. The CDR3 has 15 residues. This CDR3 is CASSQSGSQNTEAFF. Written as DNA, the CDR3 is TGTGCCAGCAGCCAATCCGGCAGCCAAAACACTGAAGCTTTCTTT.

V and J are TRBV19 and TRBJ1-1; D possibly corresponds to TRBD1 (5 bases). Trimming took off 2 bases at V and 5 bases at J, with 12 bases between the two ends. CDR1 and CDR2 from the germline V gene are LNHDA and SQIVND (reference sequence). The CDR3 covers 14 residues. This CDR3 is CASSIIGGGTEAFF. The CDR3 bases are TGTGCCAGTAGTATAATCGGCGGGGGAACTGAAGCTTTCTTT.

This clone was found a few times. V is TRBV27 and J is TRBJ2-7; D unclear. The V end was cut by 5 bases, the J end by 4 bases, with 12 bases between. Germline CDR1 and CDR2: MNHEY and SMNVEV (reference sequence). The CDR3 sequence is 13 residues long. CDR3 bases: TGTGCCAGCAGTCAGGTACCCCCTTACGAGCAGTACTTC. It codes for CASSQVPPYEQYF.

This clone was seen only once. The rearrangement joins TRBV28 to TRBJ2-3, with 7 bases lining up with TRBD2. J gave up 0 bases and V 5 bases, and 23 bases lay outside the gene matches. This CDR3 is 21 amino acids long. Germline-derived CDR1 and CDR2 are MDHEN and SYDVKM. CDR3 sequence: CASSQTWAGDLLITSTDTQYF. CDR3 DNA sequence: TGTGCCAGCAGTCAGACATGGGCGGGAGATCTCCTAATTACTAGCACAGATACGCAGTATTTT.

The V gene is TRBV7-9, the J gene TRBJ2-7; tentatively, D is TRBD2 (5 bases). Trimming shortened V by 3 bases and J by 2 bases, and 11 bases separated the two germline ends. The CDR3 is 14 amino acids. Germline CDR1 reads SEHNR; CDR2 reads FQNEAQ (reference sequence). Here the CDR3 reads CASSLGSGTYEQYF. DNA for the CDR3: TGTGCCAGCAGCTTGGGTTCCGGGACCTACGAGCAGTACTTC.

CDR3 sequence (DNA): TGTGCCATCAGTGTAGGGACAGGGGGCACTGAAGCTTTCTTT. Protein sequence: CAISVGTGGTEAFF. This sequence joins TRBV10-3 and TRBJ1-1; 11 bases align to TRBD1. This CDR3 spans 14 amino acids. With 4 bases clipped from V and 4 bases from J, the junction kept 2 bases outside the gene matches. Germline CDR1 reads ENHRY; CDR2 reads SYGVKD.

The J gene is TRBJ1-1, the V gene TRBV29-1; weak D call: TRBD1 (5 bases). Germline V gene data show CDR1 as SQVTM and CDR2 as ANQGSEA. The CDR3 is 13 amino acids. V was trimmed by 3 bases and J by 0 bases, leaving 8 bases between them. This chain's CDR3 is CSVDGHMNTEAFF. CDR3 sequence (DNA): TGCAGCGTTGATGGACATATGAACACTGAAGCTTTCTTT. Drawing the rest from reference TRBV29-1 and TRBJ1-1, the complete variable domain is SAVISQKPSRDICQRGTSLTIQCQVDSQVTMMFWYRQQPGQSLTLIATANQGSEATYESGFVIDKFPISRPNLTFSTLTVSNMSPEDSSIYLCSVDGHMNTEAFFGQGTRLTVV.

This clone occurred once. The chain has TRBV4-3 and TRBJ1-5; D perhaps matches TRBD1 (6 bases). Looked up from germline, CDR1 is LGHNA and CDR2 is YSLEER. V was cut by 3 bases and J by 6 bases, with 9 bases left in between. The CDR3 has 13 amino acids. In nucleotides, the CDR3 is TGCGCCAGCAGCCAGGCCAGGGGTCAGCCCCAGCATTTT. Translation: CASSQARGQPQHF.

The V gene is TRBV4-1, the J gene TRBJ2-1; D may be TRBD2 (6 bases). V lost 0 bases and J 9 bases, leaving 12 bases between the germline ends. Germline values: CDR1 MGHRA, CDR2 YSYEKL. CDR3 size: 14 residues. CDR3 nucleotide sequence: TGCGCCAGCAGCCAAGAAAGCGGGTCTCCTGAGCAGTTCTTC. Translation: CASSQESGSPEQFF.

V gene TRBV28 combines with J gene TRBJ1-1, with a tentative D call TRBD1 (5 bases). The CDR3 contains 14 residues. CDR1 is MDHEN and CDR2 is SYDVKM in the germline V gene. V shed 6 bases and J shed 7 bases, with 18 bases lying between them. DNA of the CDR3: TGTGCCAGCAGCCCCGGGGGGTCCGATGGTGAAGCTTTCTTT. This codes for CASSPGGSDGEAFF.

This chain uses TRBV5-1 with TRBJ2-2; 8 bases align to TRBD2. Germline CDR1 is SGHRS and CDR2 is YFSETQ. The CDR3 loop spans 14 amino acids. The J segment lost 7 bases and the V segment lost 3 bases, leaving 5 bases of the junction unmatched. The CDR3 spells CASSSEREIGELFF. The CDR3 nucleotides read TGCGCCAGCAGCTCCGAGCGGGAGATCGGGGAGCTGTTTTTT.

The CDR3 nucleotides read TGTGCCAGCAGTGGGGACAGGGGGGGTTTGACACCCCTCCACTTT. It yields the protein CASSGDRGGLTPLHF. The chain has TRBV25-1 and TRBJ1-6; TRBD1 matches at 11 bases. CDR3 length equals 15 residues. Trimming took 4 bases from V and 11 from J; bases not matched to a gene: 7. The germline V gene has CDR1 MGHDK and CDR2 SYGVNS. The variable domain in full, with the rest retrieved from reference TRBV25-1 and TRBJ1-6, is EADIYQTPRYLVIGTGKKITLECSQTMGHDKMYWYQQDPGMELHLIHYSYGVNSTEKGDLSSESTVSRIRTEHFPLTLESARPSHTSQYLCASSGDRGGLTPLHFGNGTRLTVT.

This sequence joins TRBV13 and TRBJ2-3, with a possible D match to TRBD2 (6 bases). Trimming stripped 5 bases from V and 0 bases from J, with 12 bases between. Germline V gene sequence: CDR1 PRHDT, CDR2 FYEKMQ (reference sequence). The CDR3 runs 15 residues. The CDR3 bases are TGTGCCAGCAGCCCAAGCGGGCAAAGCACAGATACGCAGTATTTT. It encodes CASSPSGQSTDTQYF. Full variable domain (rest looked up from reference TRBV13 and TRBJ2-3): AAGVIQSPRHLIKEKRETATLKCYPIPRHDTVYWYQQGPGQDPQFLISFYEKMQSDKGSIPDRFSAQQFSDYHSELNMSSLELGDSALYFCASSPSGQSTDTQYFGPGTRLTVL.

The chain links TRBV19 to TRBJ1-2, with D tentatively TRBD1 (5 bases). This CDR3 has 13 residues. V was pared by 1 base and J by 8 bases, with 11 bases between. CDR1 and CDR2 from the germline V gene are LNHDA and SQIVND (reference sequence). The chain's CDR3 is CASSIVGGEGYTF. Written as DNA, the CDR3 is TGTGCCAGTAGTATAGTTGGGGGAGAAGGCTACACCTTC.

V usage is TRBV21-1 and J usage is TRBJ2-7; the DNA was not used to check the table's D call, TRBD2. TRBV21-1 is a pseudogene locus. This CDR3 is built from 14 residues. The CDR3 protein is CASTAPSLAYEQYF. The CDR3 DNA reads as TGTGCCAGCACCGCACCCTCACTAGCGTACGAGCAGTACTTC.

The chain uses TRBV30 and TRBJ1-2, with D maybe TRBD1 (5 bases). Per germline, CDR1 GTSNPN and CDR2 SVGIG (reference sequence). V gave up 3 bases and J gave up 8 bases, with 22 bases separating them. This CDR3 has 15 residues. The chain's CDR3 is CAWRGGRGANQGYTF. In DNA, the CDR3 is TGTGCCTGGAGGGGGGGAAGGGGAGCTAATCAAGGCTACACCTTC.

V usage is TRBV7-2 and J usage is TRBJ1-2; D ambiguous. Germline values: CDR1 SGHTA, CDR2 FQGNSA. The germline V and J ends were trimmed by 1 base and 2 bases, with 5 bases remaining between them. CDR3 size: 13 residues. The CDR3 DNA follows: TGTGCCAGCAGCTTAGGAGTAAACTATGGCTACACCTTC. It is translated as CASSLGVNYGYTF.

The chain carries TRBV4-3 and TRBJ2-3, with 12 bases lining up with TRBD2. Germline assignment: CDR1 LGHNA and CDR2 YSLEER. CDR3 length: 18 residues. Losses at the gene ends were 0 bases for V and 5 bases for J; bases not matched to a gene: 9. This chain's CDR3 is CASSQDASGGAGGDTQYF. The CDR3 DNA follows: TGCGCCAGCAGCCAAGATGCTAGCGGGGGGGCGGGAGGAGATACGCAGTATTTT.

This sequence joins TRBV28 and TRBJ2-7; D is ambiguous. V dropped 2 bases and J dropped 3 bases, with 8 bases sitting between them. Germline CDR1 is MDHEN and CDR2 is SYDVKM. The CDR3 totals 13 residues. The CDR3 here is CASSLQVVYEQYF. In nucleotides, the CDR3 is TGTGCCAGCAGTTTACAGGTGGTCTACGAGCAGTACTTC.

J is TRBJ2-7 and V is TRBV11-3; 7 bases map to TRBD1. Germline CDR1 reads SGHNT; CDR2 reads YENEEA. J gave up 4 bases and V 7 bases, and 7 bases lay outside the gene matches. The CDR3 spans 13 residues. The CDR3 loop reads CASTQGVGYEQYF. CDR3 in DNA: TGTGCCAGCACCCAGGGGGTGGGATACGAGCAGTACTTC.

The chain joins TRBV4-2 to TRBJ2-3; TRBD2 aligns across 11 bases. The V gene end was trimmed by 0 bases and the J gene end by 6 bases; junction bases not matched to a gene: 8. Germline V gene data show CDR1 as LGHNA and CDR2 as YNFKEQ. This CDR3 spans 17 amino acids. The CDR3: CASSQDRVAGGWDTQYF. In nucleotides, the CDR3 is TGTGCCAGCAGCCAAGATCGCGTAGCGGGGGGGTGGGATACGCAGTATTTT.

The chain is built from TRBV11-2 and TRBJ1-2; D unclear. This CDR3 has 14 amino acids. Germline V gene lookup returns CDR1 SGHAT and CDR2 FQNNGV. V was cut by 5 bases and J by 1 base, with 11 bases left in between. The CDR3 is CASSPPGGNYGYTF. In DNA form, the CDR3 reads TGTGCCAGCAGCCCACCAGGCGGTAACTATGGCTACACCTTC.

The chain has TRBV7-3 and TRBJ2-2; D is perhaps TRBD1 (5 bases). CDR1 and CDR2 from the germline V gene are SGHTA and FQGTGA. Trimming removed 4 bases from V and 4 bases from J, with 10 bases in between. The CDR3 covers 14 residues. The CDR3 region is CASSSQGTTGELFF. The CDR3 nucleotides read TGTGCCAGCAGCTCCCAGGGTACCACCGGGGAGCTGTTTTTT.